This TCR beta chain was identified during a study of memory CD4+ T cells and cytomegalovirus serostatus. Study details: This sample comes from healthy Belgian adults, about nine CMV seropositive, approximately 23 seronegative.

Libraries were prepared by immunoSEQ multiplex PCR; TCRdb keeps only in-frame clonotypes and omits some of them. The sample has around 84,000 clones, around 80% seen once; the top ten hold nearly 0.8%. The sort gate was single viable CD3+CD4+CD8-CD45RO+ cells for memory CD4+ T cells. Concerning this clone itself: Its target is unknown.

Study-level points and caveats: Suggested: most of the CMV-linked TCR signature lies in CD4+ memory cells. CMV serostatus prediction reached median AUC approximately 0.95, or 0.91 with US-trained model. About 40% of the roughly 160 known CMV-associated TCRbeta sequences appeared in CD4+ memory.

Material: memory CD4+ T cells from blood. The TCR was taken from an adult in good health and CMV-seronegative.

DNA for the CDR3: TGTGCCAGCAGCTTTATCGGGAGTACAATGTCCTACGAGCAGTACTTC. It codes for CASSFIGSTMSYEQYF. The chain combines TRBV7-9 with TRBJ2-7, with D tentatively TRBD2 (6 bases). CDR3 length: 16 amino acids. Trimming took 3 bases from V and 1 from J, leaving 16 bases between them. Germline V gene sequence: CDR1 SEHNR, CDR2 FQNEAQ (reference sequence).